Listed below are T cell receptor beta chains from one sample, sequenced in a study of cytomegalovirus exposure and HLA in healthy donors. This table comes from immunoSEQ multiplex PCR, and its TCRdb copy is limited to in-frame clones, with some not included. The table shows over 65,000 clones, with roughly 92% occurring only once. The sequenced sample was PBMCs. These receptors all stem from a woman aged 18 to 35 in good health and CMV-seropositive. Both conserved end residues are part of each CDR3. A D gene is named only where the DNA matches it firmly. A clone size is listed for some rows: how often the clone was seen (once, few, many), or a class if it is expanded.

CDR3nt	CDR3aa	abundance	v_gene	j_gene	d_gene
TGTGCCAGCAGCTTGGCCACGGCTGGGACTAACCTCTTC	CASSLATAGTNLF	NA	TRBV5-4	TRBJ2-7	TRBD2
TGCGCCAGCAGCTTGGGACAGGTGTTCTTGAACACTGAAGCTTTCTTT	CASSLGQVFLNTEAFF	NA	TRBV5-1	TRBJ1-1	NA
TGTGCCAGCTCAATCGGGCAGGGGGGAGAGCAGTACTTC	CASSIGQGGEQYF	NA	TRBV18	TRBJ2-7	NA
TGCAGCGTTGAAGGTTTCGGGGGGGTTTACACTGAAGCTTTCTTT	CSVEGFGGVYTEAFF	NA	TRBV29-1	TRBJ1-1	NA
TGTGCCAGCCGCGAGGGCAGAGTCAGCACAGATACGCAGTATTTT	CASREGRVSTDTQYF	NA	TRBV7-9	TRBJ2-3	NA
TGTGCCAGCAGTGAAGCGAAAGGGGGCCCCCCGCGAACTAATGAAAAACTGTTTTTT	CASSEAKGGPPRTNEKLFF	NA	TRBV2	TRBJ1-4	TRBD1
TGCGCCAGCAGCTTGGACCACGGGAGGACTGAAGCTTTCTTT	CASSLDHGRTEAFF	NA	TRBV5-1	TRBJ1-1	NA
TGTGCCAGCAGCCACGGACAGGGGAACGAGCAGTACTTC	CASSHGQGNEQYF	NA	TRBV13	TRBJ2-7	TRBD1
TGTGCCAGCAGCTTCCCGGACGGGGTACATGGGCAGTTCTTC	CASSFPDGVHGQFF	once	TRBV5-4	TRBJ2-1	NA
TGTGCCAGCAGCCTCGGGGGGACAGGGTTCTACGAGCAGTACTTC	CASSLGGTGFYEQYF	NA	TRBV7-2	TRBJ2-7	TRBD1
TGTGCCTGGAGTGTTGGGAGCGGGGGCTACACCTTC	CAWSVGSGGYTF	NA	TRBV30	TRBJ1-2	NA
TGTGCCAGTAGTATTGACAGTCACTATGGCTACACCTTC	CASSIDSHYGYTF	NA	TRBV19	TRBJ1-2	NA
TGCGCCAGCAGCCCACAGCGGGGGGGCAATGAGCAGTTCTTC	CASSPQRGGNEQFF	NA	TRBV5-1	TRBJ2-1	TRBD2
TGTGCCACCAGCAGAGCCGCCGGCTACGAGCAGTACTTC	CATSRAAGYEQYF	few	TRBV15	TRBJ2-7	NA
TGTGCCAGCAGCGACCACCGTCGAGGGCGGGATGTGGATTACGAGCAGTACTTC	CASSDHRRGRDVDYEQYF	NA	TRBV5-5	TRBJ2-7	NA
TGTGCCAGCTCACCTCGGCAGGGTGATAATTCACCCCTCCACTTT	CASSPRQGDNSPLHF	NA	TRBV18	TRBJ1-6	NA
TGTGCCAGCAGCGTAGTTGGAGGGGGGGCGGAGACCCAGTACTTC	CASSVVGGGAETQYF	NA	TRBV9	TRBJ2-5	NA
TGTGCCTGGAGTCCCTCGGGTGGGAACTATGGCTACACCTTC	CAWSPSGGNYGYTF	NA	TRBV30	TRBJ1-2	NA
TGCGCCAGCAGCGTGTGGACAGGGGACAATGAGCAGTTCTTC	CASSVWTGDNEQFF	NA	TRBV5-1	TRBJ2-1	TRBD1
TGTGCCAGCAGCTCTCACCGGGACAGCGGCAATGAGCAGTTCTTC	CASSSHRDSGNEQFF	NA	TRBV7-9	TRBJ2-1	TRBD1
TGTGCCAGCAGCTTCGGACAGGGGGCTCTGGCTAATGAAAAACTGTTTTTT	CASSFGQGALANEKLFF	NA	TRBV7-9	TRBJ1-4	TRBD1
TGTGCCAGTAGTAACCAGCGGGAGCCAATAGCCCCTAGCACAGATACGCAGTATTTT	CASSNQREPIAPSTDTQYF	once	TRBV19	TRBJ2-3	TRBD2
TGTGCCAGCAAAGAGGCCCCGAGCTCCTACGAGCAGTACTTC	CASKEAPSSYEQYF	NA	TRBV6-5	TRBJ2-7	NA
TGTGCCAGCTCACCAACGGACAGGACCTCACTGGACCAGTACTTC	CASSPTDRTSLDQYF	NA	TRBV18	TRBJ2-5	TRBD1
TGTGCCAGCAGCCTAGCGGGGGTCCAAGAGACCCAGTACTTC	CASSLAGVQETQYF	NA	TRBV13	TRBJ2-5	TRBD2
TGCAGCACCACTAGCGGGAGCGATGAGCAGTTCTTC	CSTTSGSDEQFF	few	TRBV29-1	TRBJ2-1	TRBD2
TGCAGTGCTAGCCCCCTAGACGAGCAGTACTTC	CSASPLDEQYF	NA	TRBV20-1	TRBJ2-7	NA
TGTGCCAGCAGCGCTCCTTCCTCCGGTGAGCAGTTCTTC	CASSAPSSGEQFF	NA	TRBV9	TRBJ2-1	NA
TGTGCCAGCAGCGTAGGGGCGCTGAGCTCTGGAAACACCATATATTTT	CASSVGALSSGNTIYF	NA	TRBV9	TRBJ1-3	NA
TGTGCCAGTAGTGTATCCGGGACAGCTATAAGAGGAAACACCATATATTTT	CASSVSGTAIRGNTIYF	NA	TRBV19	TRBJ1-3	TRBD1
TGTGCCTGGAGCAGGCTAGCGGGAGGGGAGACGCAGTATTTT	CAWSRLAGGETQYF	NA	TRBV30	TRBJ2-3	TRBD2
TGTGCCAGTAGAGGACAGGGGACGAGCAATCAGCCCCAGCATTTT	CASRGQGTSNQPQHF	NA	TRBV19	TRBJ1-5	TRBD1
TGTGCCAGCAGCCTTGAAGGGGGCTATAATTCACCCCTCCACTTT	CASSLEGGYNSPLHF	NA	TRBV4-2	TRBJ1-6	NA
TGTGCCTGGGAGTTGTTGAACACTGAAGCTTTCTTT	CAWELLNTEAFF	NA	TRBV30	TRBJ1-1	NA
TGTGCCAGCATGAGAGGGGGTGGGGTTCGGGATTCACCCCTCCACTTT	CASMRGGGVRDSPLHF	NA	TRBV2	TRBJ1-6	NA
TGTGCCAGCAGTGAGCAGGTGCGCTATGGCTACACCTTC	CASSEQVRYGYTF	few	TRBV2	TRBJ1-2	NA
TGTGCCAGCAGCTTAGCGTTTGCGGGACGAAGCACAGATACGCAGTATTTT	CASSLAFAGRSTDTQYF	NA	TRBV7-2	TRBJ2-3	NA
TGTGCCAGCAGCCCCGCGGAGGGCGATGAGCAGTACTTC	CASSPAEGDEQYF	NA	TRBV7-7	TRBJ2-7	NA
TGTGCCAGCAGCGTAGAGGGACTCCCGTTTGTCGAGACCCAGTACTTC	CASSVEGLPFVETQYF	NA	TRBV9	TRBJ2-5	NA
TGTGCCAGCAGACCCGCGGTAGGGACAGGGAAAGGGCAGTACTTC	CASRPAVGTGKGQYF	few	TRBV2	TRBJ2-7	TRBD1
TGTGCCATCAGTGAGTCCAGAACAATCTTCACAGATACGCAGTATTTT	CAISESRTIFTDTQYF	NA	TRBV10-3	TRBJ2-3	NA
TGTGCCAGCAGCTCCTTCGGAGCGGGAGTTGGAGATACGCAGTATTTT	CASSSFGAGVGDTQYF	NA	TRBV7-3	TRBJ2-3	TRBD2
TGTGCCATCAGTGGGGGACCTAGCGGGATCTACGAGCAGTACTTC	CAISGGPSGIYEQYF	NA	TRBV10-3	TRBJ2-7	TRBD2
TGCGCCAGCAGCTCCGGACTAGCGGGATATGGAGATACGCAGTATTTT	CASSSGLAGYGDTQYF	NA	TRBV5-1	TRBJ2-3	TRBD2
TGTGCCAGCAGCCGGACTAGCAGCCAAGAGACCCAGTACTTC	CASSRTSSQETQYF	NA	TRBV9	TRBJ2-5	TRBD2
TGCGCCAGCGCCCGCGGGCCTGTCACAGATACGCAGTATTTT	CASARGPVTDTQYF	NA	TRBV4-1	TRBJ2-3	NA
TGTGCCAGCAGCGTAGATTCCCCGGCGGGCTACAATGAGCAGTTCTTC	CASSVDSPAGYNEQFF	NA	TRBV9	TRBJ2-1	NA
TGCAGCGTTGATACGGCGGGGTACGGAGCTTTCTTT	CSVDTAGYGAFF	few	TRBV29-1	TRBJ1-1	NA
TGTGCCAGCAGCCTAATGCCCACAGATACGCAGTATTTT	CASSLMPTDTQYF	NA	TRBV11-2	TRBJ2-3	NA
TGCGCCAGCAGCCCTCGGAGGGAAGGGATCGGGGAGCTGTTTTTT	CASSPRREGIGELFF	few	TRBV5-1	TRBJ2-2	NA
TGTGCCAGCAGTGGAGGGAGGGCCACTGAGCAGTTCTTC	CASSGGRATEQFF	NA	TRBV11-2	TRBJ2-1	TRBD2
TGTGCCTGGAAGCTGATGAACACTGAAGCTTTCTTT	CAWKLMNTEAFF	once	TRBV30	TRBJ1-1	NA
TGTGCCAGCACCGATCCAGTGGACAGACCTATCAACAATGAGCAGTTCTTC	CASTDPVDRPINNEQFF	NA	TRBV2	TRBJ2-1	NA
TGCGCCAGCAGCTTTACAGGAGACTACGAGCAGTACTTC	CASSFTGDYEQYF	NA	TRBV5-1	TRBJ2-7	NA
TGTGCCAGCAGCTTGGCAGGGCCGAACACCGGGGAGCTGTTTTTT	CASSLAGPNTGELFF	NA	TRBV11-3	TRBJ2-2	NA